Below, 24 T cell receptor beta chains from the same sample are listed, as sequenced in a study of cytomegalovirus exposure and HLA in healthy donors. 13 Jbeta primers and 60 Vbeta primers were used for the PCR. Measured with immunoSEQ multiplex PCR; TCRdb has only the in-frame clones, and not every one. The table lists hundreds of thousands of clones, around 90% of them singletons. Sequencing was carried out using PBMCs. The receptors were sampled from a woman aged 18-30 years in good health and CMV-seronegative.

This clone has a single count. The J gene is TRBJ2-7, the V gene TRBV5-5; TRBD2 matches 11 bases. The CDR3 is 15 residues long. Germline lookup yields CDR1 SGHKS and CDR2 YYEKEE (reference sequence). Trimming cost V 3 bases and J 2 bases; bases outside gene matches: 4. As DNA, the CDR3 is TGTGCCAGCAGCTCTTTAGCGGGGGGGGCCTACGAGCAGTACTTC. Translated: CASSSLAGGAYEQYF. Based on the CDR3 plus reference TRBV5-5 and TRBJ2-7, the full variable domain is DAGVTQSPTHLIKTRGQQVTLRCSPISGHKSVSWYQQVLGQGPQFIFQYYEKEERGRGNFPDRFSARQFPNYSSELNVNALLLGDSALYLCASSSLAGGAYEQYFGPGTRLTVT.

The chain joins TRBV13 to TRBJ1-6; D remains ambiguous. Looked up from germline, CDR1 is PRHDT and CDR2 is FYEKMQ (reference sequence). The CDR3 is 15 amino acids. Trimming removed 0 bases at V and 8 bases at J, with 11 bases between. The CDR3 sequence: CASSLGPASYSPLHF. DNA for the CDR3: TGTGCCAGCAGCTTAGGTCCAGCGTCCTATTCACCCCTCCACTTT. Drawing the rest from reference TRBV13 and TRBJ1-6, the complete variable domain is AAGVIQSPRHLIKEKRETATLKCYPIPRHDTVYWYQQGPGQDPQFLISFYEKMQSDKGSIPDRFSAQQFSDYHSELNMSSLELGDSALYFCASSLGPASYSPLHFGNGTRLTVT.

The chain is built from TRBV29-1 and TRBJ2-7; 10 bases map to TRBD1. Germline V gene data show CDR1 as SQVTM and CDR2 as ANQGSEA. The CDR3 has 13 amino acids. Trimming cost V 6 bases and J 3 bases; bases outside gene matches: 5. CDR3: CSVPGDRGYEQYF. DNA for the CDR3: TGCAGCGTCCCGGGGGACAGGGGCTACGAGCAGTACTTC.

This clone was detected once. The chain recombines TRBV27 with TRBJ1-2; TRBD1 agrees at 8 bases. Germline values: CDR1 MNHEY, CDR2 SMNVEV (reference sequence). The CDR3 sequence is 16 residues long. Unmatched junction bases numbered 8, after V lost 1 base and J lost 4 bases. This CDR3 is CASSLYRDRHFYGYTF. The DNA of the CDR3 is TGTGCCAGCAGTTTATACAGGGACAGGCACTTCTATGGCTACACCTTC.

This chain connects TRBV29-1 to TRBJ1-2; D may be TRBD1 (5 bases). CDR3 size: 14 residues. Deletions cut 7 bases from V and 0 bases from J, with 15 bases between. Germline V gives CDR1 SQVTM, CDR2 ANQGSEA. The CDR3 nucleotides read TGCAGCGCTACGACAGAAAACTCTAACTATGGCTACACCTTC. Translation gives CSATTENSNYGYTF.

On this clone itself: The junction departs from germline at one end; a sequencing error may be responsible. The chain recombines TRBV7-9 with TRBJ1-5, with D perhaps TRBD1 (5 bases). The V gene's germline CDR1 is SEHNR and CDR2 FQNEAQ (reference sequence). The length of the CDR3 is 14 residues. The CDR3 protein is CSSSLGWGDQPQHF. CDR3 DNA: TGTTCCAGCAGCTTAGGGTGGGGCGATCAGCCCCAGCATTTT.

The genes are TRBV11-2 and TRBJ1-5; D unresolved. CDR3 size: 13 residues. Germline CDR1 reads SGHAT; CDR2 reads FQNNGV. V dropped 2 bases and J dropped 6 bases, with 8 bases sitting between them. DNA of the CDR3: TGTGCCAGCAGCTTAATGGTCGGTCAGCCCCAGCATTTT. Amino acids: CASSLMVGQPQHF.

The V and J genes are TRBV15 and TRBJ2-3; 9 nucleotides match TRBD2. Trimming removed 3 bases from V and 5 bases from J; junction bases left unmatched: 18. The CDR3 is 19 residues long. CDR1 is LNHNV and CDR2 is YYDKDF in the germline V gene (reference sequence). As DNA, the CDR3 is TGTGCCACCAGCAGCCCAGACCTTCCACGAGCGGGGGGCCTAGATACGCAGTATTTT. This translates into CATSSPDLPRAGGLDTQYF.

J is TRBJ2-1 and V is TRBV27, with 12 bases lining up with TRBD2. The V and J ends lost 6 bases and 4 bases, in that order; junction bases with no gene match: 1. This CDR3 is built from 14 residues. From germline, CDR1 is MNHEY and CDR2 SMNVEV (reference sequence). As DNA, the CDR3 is TGTGCCAGCAGAGGGACTAGCGGGTACAATGAGCAGTTCTTC. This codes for CASRGTSGYNEQFF.

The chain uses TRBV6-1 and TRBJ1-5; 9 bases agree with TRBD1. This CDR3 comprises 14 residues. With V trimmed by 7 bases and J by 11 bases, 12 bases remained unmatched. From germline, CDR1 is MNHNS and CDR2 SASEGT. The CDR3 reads CASTPGTGPVAQHF. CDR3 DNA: TGTGCCAGCACACCCGGGACAGGGCCTGTGGCCCAGCATTTT.

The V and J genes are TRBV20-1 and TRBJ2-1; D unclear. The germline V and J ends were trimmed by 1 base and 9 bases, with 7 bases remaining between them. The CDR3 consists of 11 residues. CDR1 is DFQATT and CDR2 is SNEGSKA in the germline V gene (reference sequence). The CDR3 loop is CSARVETEQFF. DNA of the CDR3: TGCAGTGCTAGAGTGGAGACTGAGCAGTTCTTC.

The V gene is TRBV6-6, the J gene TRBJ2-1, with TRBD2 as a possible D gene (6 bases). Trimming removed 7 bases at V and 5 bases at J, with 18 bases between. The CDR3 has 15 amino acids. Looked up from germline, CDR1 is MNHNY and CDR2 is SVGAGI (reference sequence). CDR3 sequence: CASTIEAGSNNEQFF. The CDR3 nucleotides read TGTGCCAGCACTATAGAGGCGGGGTCCAACAATGAGCAGTTCTTC.

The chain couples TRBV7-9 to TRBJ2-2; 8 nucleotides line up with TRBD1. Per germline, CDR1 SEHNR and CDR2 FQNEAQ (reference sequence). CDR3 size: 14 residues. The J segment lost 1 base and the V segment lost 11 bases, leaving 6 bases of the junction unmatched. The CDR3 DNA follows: TGTGCCCATACCGGGACAGGGAACACCGGGGAGCTGTTTTTT. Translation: CAHTGTGNTGELFF.

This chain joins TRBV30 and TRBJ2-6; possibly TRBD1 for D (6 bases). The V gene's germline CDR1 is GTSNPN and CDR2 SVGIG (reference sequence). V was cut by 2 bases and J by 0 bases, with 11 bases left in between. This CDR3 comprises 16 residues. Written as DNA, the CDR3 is TGTGCCTGGAGTAAGACAGGAGCCTCTGGGGCCAACGTCCTGACTTTC. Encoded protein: CAWSKTGASGANVLTF.

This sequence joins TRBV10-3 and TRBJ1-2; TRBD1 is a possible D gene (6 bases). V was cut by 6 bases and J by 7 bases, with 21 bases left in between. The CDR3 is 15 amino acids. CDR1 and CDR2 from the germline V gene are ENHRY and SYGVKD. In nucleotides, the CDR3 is TGTGCCATCAGCGGAGGTTCTGGGACACTTACTGGCTACACCTTC. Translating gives CAISGGSGTLTGYTF.

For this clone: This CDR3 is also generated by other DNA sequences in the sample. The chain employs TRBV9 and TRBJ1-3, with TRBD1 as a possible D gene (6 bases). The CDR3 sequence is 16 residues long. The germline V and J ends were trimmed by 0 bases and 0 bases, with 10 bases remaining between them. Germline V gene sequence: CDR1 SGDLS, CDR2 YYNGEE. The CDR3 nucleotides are TGTGCCAGCAGCGTAGGGCAGGGGTACTCTGGAAACACCATATATTTT. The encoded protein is CASSVGQGYSGNTIYF.

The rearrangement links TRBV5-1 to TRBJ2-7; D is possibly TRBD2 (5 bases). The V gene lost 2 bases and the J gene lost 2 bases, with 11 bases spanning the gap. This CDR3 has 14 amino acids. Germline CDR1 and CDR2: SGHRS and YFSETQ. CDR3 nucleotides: TGCGCCAGCAGCTTAGGTGGAGGTCCCTACGAGCAGTACTTC. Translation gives CASSLGGGPYEQYF.

DNA of the CDR3: TGTGCCAGCAGTCGGACTAGCGGCACAGATACGCAGTATTTT. Its translation: CASSRTSGTDTQYF. The J gene is TRBJ2-3, the V gene TRBV4-2, with 9 bases aligning to TRBD2. CDR3 length: 14 residues. Germline V gene data show CDR1 as LGHNA and CDR2 as YNFKEQ. The trim removed 6 bases at V and 1 base at J, leaving 2 bases unmatched.

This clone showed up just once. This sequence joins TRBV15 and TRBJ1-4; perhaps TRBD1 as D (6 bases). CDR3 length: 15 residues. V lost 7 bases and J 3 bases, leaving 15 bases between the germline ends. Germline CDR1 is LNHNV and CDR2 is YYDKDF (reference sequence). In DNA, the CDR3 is TGTGCCACCACTCAACAGGGAGAATCTAATGAAAAACTGTTTTTT. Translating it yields CATTQQGESNEKLFF.

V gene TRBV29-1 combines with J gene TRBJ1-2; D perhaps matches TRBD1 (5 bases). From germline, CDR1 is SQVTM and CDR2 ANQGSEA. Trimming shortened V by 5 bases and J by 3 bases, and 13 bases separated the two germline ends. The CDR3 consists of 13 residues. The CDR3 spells CSVPPAGDYGYTF. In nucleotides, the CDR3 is TGCAGCGTTCCCCCCGCGGGGGACTATGGCTACACCTTC.

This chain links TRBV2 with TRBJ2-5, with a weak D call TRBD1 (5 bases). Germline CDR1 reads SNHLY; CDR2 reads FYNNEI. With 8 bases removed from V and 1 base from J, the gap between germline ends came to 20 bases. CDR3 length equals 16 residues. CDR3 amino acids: CASGILDSRPQETQYF. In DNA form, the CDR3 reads TGTGCCAGCGGAATTCTCGACAGCCGCCCCCAAGAGACCCAGTACTTC.

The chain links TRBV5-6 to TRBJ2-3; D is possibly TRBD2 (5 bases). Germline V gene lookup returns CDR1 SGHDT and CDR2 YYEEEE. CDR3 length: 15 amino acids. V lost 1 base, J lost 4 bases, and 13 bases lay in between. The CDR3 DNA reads TGTGCCAGCAGCTTGCGGGATGGAAGGGCAGATACGCAGTATTTT. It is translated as CASSLRDGRADTQYF.

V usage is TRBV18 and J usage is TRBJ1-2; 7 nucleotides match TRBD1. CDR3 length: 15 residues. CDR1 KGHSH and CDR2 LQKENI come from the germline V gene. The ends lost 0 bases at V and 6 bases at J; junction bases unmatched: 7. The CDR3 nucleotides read TGTGCCAGCTCACCACCCGCGCGCAGGGGGGATGGCTACACCTTC. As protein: CASSPPARRGDGYTF.

The CDR3 DNA follows: TGTGCCAGTAGCTCTCCTTCACAGGGGCCCATGAACACTGAAGCTTTCTTT. It codes for CASSSPSQGPMNTEAFF. The chain couples TRBV19 to TRBJ1-1, with 7 bases aligning to TRBD1. The CDR3 length is 17 residues. Trimming removed 6 bases from V and 0 bases from J; junction bases left unmatched: 13. The V gene's germline CDR1 is LNHDA and CDR2 SQIVND (reference sequence).